This TCR delta chain was captured by sequencing in a study of γδ T cells in repeated Plasmodium falciparum infection. General study findings and limits: Malian donors came from one small rural village, predominantly one ethnic group. In Vdelta2-negative, largely Vdelta1+, gammadelta repertoires, repeated controlled infections appeared to drive clonal selection waves.

This clone was counted only a few times. The antigen remains undetermined. The TCRdb protein, from a much larger clone, departs from this DNA's translation at residue 18, likely by read error; the protein shown derives from the DNA. Sequencing covered both gamma and delta TCR chains per sample. TCRdb re-processed the multiplex PCR reads via CATT. The sample records approximately 93,000 delta-chain clones, roughly 0.9% being singletons. Germline V lookup: CDR1 TSWWSYY, CDR2 QGS. Trimming removed 0 bases at V and 3 bases at J, with 35 bases between. CDR3 length equals 23 residues. Vgamma9/Vdelta2+ and Vdelta2-negative gammadelta T cells were flow-sorted from PBMC for bulk sequencing.

This TCR came from a pool of human donors (malaria-infected and uninfected, not separated). The material sequenced was gamma-delta T cells from blood. This sequence joins TRDV1 and TRDJ1, with D perhaps matching TRDD2 or TRDD3 (6 bases each). Here the J gene was assigned by germline matching of the DNA, as TCRdb has none. CDR3 nucleotides: TGTGCTCTTGGGGAACTAGGATTCTTCCTGCCCAGGTCTCGGGGACGATACGCCGATAAACTCATCTTT. It codes for CALGELGFFLPRSRGRYADKLIF.